This T cell receptor beta chain came from a study of Graves' ophthalmopathy and Graves' hyperthyroidism. Study-level results: Appearing in blood as well were most expanded thyroid clonotypes above 0.001 frequency. A model built from 13 signatures distinguished ophthalmopathy from stable hyperthyroidism with approximately 88% sensitivity and less than 83% specificity.

Clinicians diagnosed using symptoms, serum thyroxine, TRAb, thyroid ultrasound and orbital computed tomography. This clonotype was observed many times. Its specificity is not known. Beta-chain TCR CDR3 regions were amplified from RNA transcripts. Amplification began with first-round RT-PCR using HTBI primers, then second-round multiplex PCR was performed. TCRdb passed the multiplex PCR reads through MiXCR, listing each CDR3 protein once. The sample holds a few hundred thousand distinct CDR3 sequences, about 15% seen once. This CDR3 region has 16 residues. Trimming shortened V by 2 bases and J by 1 base, and 15 bases separated the two germline ends. Germline V lookup: CDR1 MDHEN, CDR2 SYDVKM.

This chain joins TRBV28 and TRBJ2-7; D may correspond to TRBD1 or TRBD2 (5 bases each). The clonotype originates from an adult woman with stable Graves' hyperthyroidism. Material for sequencing was peripheral blood. The CDR3: CASSLPGLTRSYEQYF. The CDR3 nucleotides are TGTGCCAGCAGTTTACCGGGGCTGACGCGTTCCTACGAGCAGTACTTC.